This T cell receptor beta chain is from a study of blood T cell repertoires in COVID-19. About the study: Samples came from the United States, Italy and Spain, spanning acute and convalescent COVID-19.

V lost 1 base and J 4 bases, leaving 7 bases between the germline ends. This CDR3 comprises 13 residues. Germline V CDR1 and CDR2: SGHNT, YENEEA. Among Cohort 3 donors, those recovered had two negative PCRs, clearance, or symptom resolution. TCRdb's copy holds only in-frame clones and misses some; the assay was immunoSEQ multiplex PCR. The sample records some 350,000 clones, about 88% being singletons. Sample: PBMCs or T cells enriched from blood (not recorded which). This clonotype originated in a woman in her twenties or thirties who had recovered from COVID-19. The chain employs TRBV11-3 and TRBJ2-5, with D possibly matching TRBD2 (5 bases). The chain's CDR3 is CASSLGGRETQYF. The CDR3 coding sequence is TGTGCCAGCAGCTTAGGTGGGAGAGAGACCCAGTACTTC.